The source of this T cell receptor beta chain is a study of T cell responses to AZD1222 COVID-19 vaccine. Produced via immunoSEQ multiplex PCR; TCRdb's table is partial and in-frame only. The sample holds around 160,000 clones, around nine tenths seen once. Trimming shortened V by 1 base and J by 3 bases, and 10 bases separated the two germline ends. Germline V gene lookup returns CDR1 LNHDA and CDR2 SQIVND (reference sequence). The CDR3 runs to 14 residues. The origin of this receptor is an adult in good health. The chain employs TRBV19 and TRBJ2-7; D is unclear. Sequences were derived from peripheral blood, sampled on day 0 of AZD1222 vaccination. The CDR3 region is CASSIGWGVYEQYF. The CDR3 region has the DNA TGTGCCAGTAGTATAGGGTGGGGTGTCTACGAGCAGTACTTC.